This T cell receptor (beta chain) appears in the sequencing data of a study of T cell repertoires in cytomegalovirus infection. Whole-study context: Newly reported HLA-C-restricted and thoroughly characterized HLA-B-restricted CMV epitopes were employed. Public TCR beta signatures provided an indication of both CMV infection and a matching HLA type.

Study-wide findings and caveats: CMV carriers having the relevant HLA were flagged by cumulative public TCR beta family frequency. In two of eight donors, the top clonotype was HLA-C-restricted CMV-specific.

This clonotype has a handful of counts. What it binds is not known. TCRdb independently ran MiXCR on the reads; one entry per CDR3 protein. This sample has fewer than 850,000 distinct CDR3 sequences; about 29% occur once, and the top ten carry around 14%. This TCR came from a human donor in good health (CMV status not recorded). Some clones in this sample may be carry-over from other donors' samples. The source material was cultured CD8+ T cells from PBMCs, sampled from culture after CMV antigen stimulation.

The CDR3 reads CAIRMTSGPNTEAFF. In nucleotides, the CDR3 is TGTGCCATCAGAATGACATCAGGACCGAACACTGAAGCTTTCTTT. The rearrangement joins TRBV10-3 to TRBJ1-1; D gene unclear. The germline V and J ends were trimmed by 6 bases and 1 base, with 15 bases remaining between them. CDR3 length: 15 amino acids. Germline V lookup: CDR1 ENHRY, CDR2 SYGVKD.